Listed here are 20 T cell receptor beta chains from one sample, sequenced in a study of patients and donors after allogeneic stem cell transplantation. TCRdb called the RT-PCR reads again in MiXCR, with one record for every CDR3 protein. The sample has 900,000 to 1,000,000 distinct CDR3 sequences, around 17% seen once; the top ten hold roughly 6%. Sequencing used blood, either unsorted or a sorted T cell fraction (not recorded which). These receptors were obtained from a human donor who was either an allogeneic HSCT recipient or a stem cell or donor lymphocyte infusion donor (not recorded which). It is not recorded whose cells these are; they may come from a transplant donor.

The DNA of the CDR3 is TGTGCCACCAGCAGGGACAGCCAAGAGACCCAGTACTTC. Its protein is CATSRDSQETQYF. V and J are TRBV15 and TRBJ2-5, with a weak D call TRBD1 (6 bases). The CDR3 has 13 residues. Germline CDR1 LNHNV, CDR2 YYDKDF (reference sequence). Trimming removed 3 bases from V and 1 base from J, with 6 bases in between.

The chain links TRBV7-9 to TRBJ1-1; D ambiguous. This CDR3 spans 12 amino acids. CDR1 and CDR2 (germline): SEHNR, FQNEAQ (reference sequence). V was shortened by 5 bases and J by 4 bases, with 8 bases between the two germline ends. The CDR3 sequence is CASSRVGTEAFF. CDR3 DNA: TGTGCCAGCAGCCGCGTAGGCACTGAAGCTTTCTTT. The full variable domain, with the rest looked up from reference TRBV7-9 and TRBJ1-1, is DTGVSQNPRHKITKRGQNVTFRCDPISEHNRLYWYRQTLGQGPEFLTYFQNEAQLEKSRLLSDRFSAERPKGSFSTLEIQRTEQGDSAMYLCASSRVGTEAFFGQGTRLTVV.

Only a few counts were recorded for this clonotype. The chain combines TRBV5-1 with TRBJ1-4; 7 bases align to TRBD1. Germline values: CDR1 SGHRS, CDR2 YFSETQ. This CDR3 has 17 residues. Losses at the gene ends were 4 bases for V and 6 bases for J; bases not matched to a gene: 15. This CDR3 is CASSGRRGDRADEKLFF. CDR3 bases: TGCGCCAGCAGCGGGCGAAGAGGTGACAGGGCAGATGAAAAACTGTTTTTT.

This clonotype appeared a few times. This chain links TRBV4-2 with TRBJ2-7; D is perhaps TRBD2 (6 bases). Germline V gene sequence: CDR1 LGHNA, CDR2 YNFKEQ. Trimming removed 0 bases at V and 3 bases at J, with 9 bases between. There are 14 residues in the CDR3. In DNA form, the CDR3 reads TGTGCCAGCAGCCAAGATTGGCGGGACTACGAGCAGTACTTC. This gives the protein CASSQDWRDYEQYF.

The chain links TRBV6-5 to TRBJ2-5, with D possibly being TRBD1 or TRBD2 (5 bases each). V shed 3 bases and J shed 5 bases, with 16 bases lying between them. CDR1 is MNHEY, CDR2 SVGAGI, per germline. CDR3 length: 15 residues. The CDR3 DNA follows: TGTGCCAGCAGTTATTTTGGTCCAGGGACGGAGACCCAGTACTTC. Translating gives CASSYFGPGTETQYF.

This clonotype showed up just a few times. This chain links TRBV6-1 with TRBJ2-3; TRBD2 matches 12 bases. In germline, CDR1 is MNHNS, CDR2 SASEGT. This CDR3 has 16 residues. With V trimmed by 7 bases and J by 4 bases, 9 bases remained unmatched. CDR3 in amino acids: CASNHLAGGPADTQYF. CDR3 DNA: TGTGCCAGCAACCACCTAGCGGGGGGGCCGGCAGATACGCAGTATTTT.

The chain has TRBV7-9 and TRBJ2-7, with 9 positions matching TRBD2. The CDR3 is 15 amino acids. The germline CDR1 and CDR2 sequences are SEHNR and FQNEAQ (reference sequence). V lost 5 bases to trimming and J lost 2 bases; unmatched junction nucleotides: 7. CDR3 DNA sequence: TGTGCCAGCAGCCTTGGACTAGCGAGGACCTACGAGCAGTACTTC. Encoded protein: CASSLGLARTYEQYF. Full variable domain (rest looked up from reference TRBV7-9 and TRBJ2-7): DTGVSQNPRHKITKRGQNVTFRCDPISEHNRLYWYRQTLGQGPEFLTYFQNEAQLEKSRLLSDRFSAERPKGSFSTLEIQRTEQGDSAMYLCASSLGLARTYEQYFGPGTRLTVT.

This clonotype appeared a few times. The CDR3 loop is CASSLARGRGKVATGELFF. In nucleotides, the CDR3 is TGTGCCAGCAGCTTAGCGCGAGGGAGAGGGAAGGTTGCCACCGGGGAGCTGTTTTTT. J is TRBJ2-2 and V is TRBV7-8, with a weak D call TRBD2 (5 bases). The CDR3 spans 19 residues. In germline, CDR1 is SGHVS, CDR2 FQNEAQ. V lost 0 bases and J lost 4, with 21 bases in between.

In its sample, this clonotype was seen a few times. The chain employs TRBV9 and TRBJ2-1, with D perhaps being TRBD1 or TRBD2 (6 bases each). CDR3 length: 13 residues. CDR1 is SGDLS, CDR2 YYNGEE, per germline. The V and J ends lost 0 bases and 9 bases respectively, with 10 bases between them. CDR3 coding DNA: TGTGCCAGCAGCGTAGGGGGGGCCACTGAGCAGTTCTTC. This translates into CASSVGGATEQFF.

The V and J genes are TRBV12-3 or TRBV12-4 and TRBJ1-1; D remains unclear. The CDR3 has 11 amino acids. V lost 8 bases, J lost 5 bases, and 9 bases lay in between. Written as DNA, the CDR3 is TGTGCCAGCCCCGTGGGTACTGAAGCTTTCTTT. Its translation is CASPVGTEAFF.

This clonotype was recorded many times. The junction shows a germline mismatch at one end, possibly a read error. J is TRBJ2-2 and V is TRBV7-7, with D hard to call. The V gene's germline CDR1 is SSHAT and CDR2 FNYEAQ (reference sequence). This CDR3 spans 14 amino acids. This chain's CDR3 is CASKLGTNTGELFF. Here the CDR3 DNA reads TGTGCTAGCAAGCTAGGTACAAACACCGGGGAGCTGTTTTTT.

This chain links TRBV5-1 with TRBJ2-7; 13 bases fit TRBD2. Trimming at V came to 0 bases and at J to 5 bases, leaving 2 bases not matched to a gene. Per germline, CDR1 SGHRS and CDR2 YFSETQ. This CDR3 has 15 amino acids. The CDR3 sequence is CASSLVGLAGDEQYF. In DNA form, the CDR3 reads TGCGCCAGCAGCTTGGTCGGACTAGCGGGAGACGAGCAGTACTTC.

This clonotype came up a few times. This rearrangement joins TRBV7-9 to TRBJ2-2, with D perhaps TRBD2 (5 bases). CDR3 size: 15 residues. V was trimmed by 1 base and J by 9 bases, leaving 15 bases between them. CDR1 is SEHNR and CDR2 is FQNEAQ in the germline V gene (reference sequence). CDR3 in amino acids: CASSLGAGGTRELFF. The CDR3 DNA reads as TGTGCCAGCAGCTTAGGCGCAGGAGGTACCCGGGAGCTGTTTTTT.

In its sample, this clonotype was seen a few times. The V and J genes are TRBV7-9 and TRBJ1-5; D remains unclear. This CDR3 comprises 15 residues. Per the germline V gene, CDR1 is SEHNR and CDR2 is FQNEAQ (reference sequence). Deletions cut 6 bases from V and 3 bases from J, with 15 bases between. The CDR3 DNA sequence: TGTGCCAGCAGTGCAGCGGGAGAACCCAATCAGCCCCAGCATTTT. Translated, it gives CASSAAGEPNQPQHF.

The chain uses TRBV6-2 or TRBV6-3 and TRBJ2-5, with TRBD2 as a possible D gene (6 bases). V was pared by 2 bases and J by 2 bases, with 18 bases between. Germline CDR1 and CDR2: MNHEY and SVGEGT. This CDR3 contains 17 residues. In nucleotides, the CDR3 is TGTGCCAGCAGTTACCCTCGACTAGGAGAGGGTCAAGAGACCCAGTACTTC. Translating gives CASSYPRLGEGQETQYF.

J is TRBJ1-3 and V is TRBV9; maybe TRBD1 (6 bases). The V end lost 4 bases, the J end lost 1 base, and 12 bases lay between the germline ends. Germline lookup yields CDR1 SGDLS and CDR2 YYNGEE. The length of the CDR3 is 15 residues. The CDR3 reads CASSISGVSGNTIYF. The CDR3 DNA follows: TGTGCCAGCAGCATTTCAGGGGTTTCTGGAAACACCATATATTTT.

The rearrangement uses TRBV11-3 and TRBJ2-3; tentative D call: TRBD2 (7 bases). The germline V gene encodes CDR1 SGHNT and CDR2 YENEEA. Between the trimmed V and J ends, which lost 1 base and 12 bases, there was a span of 20 bases. The CDR3 contains 15 residues. The CDR3 reads CASSLGGGKGLDQYF. CDR3 coding DNA: TGTGCCAGCAGCTTAGGGGGGGGCAAAGGCCTGGATCAGTATTTT.

This clonotype occurred a few times. The chain combines TRBV5-5 with TRBJ1-1; the D gene is possibly TRBD1 (6 bases). Germline V gives CDR1 SGHKS, CDR2 YYEKEE (reference sequence). Between the trimmed V and J ends, which lost 4 bases and 1 base, there was a span of 17 bases. The CDR3 loop spans 16 amino acids. The CDR3 DNA follows: TGTGCCAGCAGCCCAAGATCGGACAGAGCGAACACTGAAGCTTTCTTT. This sequence encodes CASSPRSDRANTEAFF.

This clonotype came up a few times. This rearrangement joins TRBV5-1 to TRBJ2-3; D uncertain. The CDR3 has 14 amino acids. Germline lookup yields CDR1 SGHRS and CDR2 YFSETQ. The ends were cut back, 4 bases at V and 1 base at J, with 10 bases in the middle. The CDR3 is CASSPAVGTDTQYF. CDR3 sequence (DNA): TGCGCCAGCAGCCCTGCGGTAGGCACAGATACGCAGTATTTT.

The V and J genes are TRBV10-3 and TRBJ1-2; TRBD1 aligns across 10 bases. Germline lookup yields CDR1 ENHRY and CDR2 SYGVKD. This CDR3 comprises 15 residues. Trimming took 10 bases from V and 5 from J; bases not matched to a gene: 13. CDR3 residues: CATQPGQGIRYGYTF. The CDR3 region has the DNA TGTGCCACGCAACCGGGACAGGGGATTAGGTATGGCTACACCTTC.